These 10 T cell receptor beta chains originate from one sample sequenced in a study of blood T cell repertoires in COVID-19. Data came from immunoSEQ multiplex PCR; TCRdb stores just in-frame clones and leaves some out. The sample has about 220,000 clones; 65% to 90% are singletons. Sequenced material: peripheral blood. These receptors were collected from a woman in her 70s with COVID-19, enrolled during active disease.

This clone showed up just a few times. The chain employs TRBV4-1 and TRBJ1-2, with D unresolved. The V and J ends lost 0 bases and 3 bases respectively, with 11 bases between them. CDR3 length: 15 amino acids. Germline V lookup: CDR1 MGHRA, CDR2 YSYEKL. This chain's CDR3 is CASSQEMGRDYGYTF. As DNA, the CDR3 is TGCGCCAGCAGCCAAGAAATGGGCAGAGACTATGGCTACACCTTC.

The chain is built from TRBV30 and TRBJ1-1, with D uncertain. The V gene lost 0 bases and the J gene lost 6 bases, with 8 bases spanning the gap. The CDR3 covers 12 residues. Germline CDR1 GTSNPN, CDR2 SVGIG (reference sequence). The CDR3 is CAWSVFGAEAFF. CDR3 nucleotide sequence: TGTGCCTGGAGTGTTTTCGGAGCTGAAGCTTTCTTT.

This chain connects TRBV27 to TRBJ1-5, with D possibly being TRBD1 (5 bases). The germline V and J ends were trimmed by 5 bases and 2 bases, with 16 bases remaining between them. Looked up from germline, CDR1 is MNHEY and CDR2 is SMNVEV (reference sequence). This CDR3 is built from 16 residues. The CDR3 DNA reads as TGTGCCAGCAGTCCTTTGGGGGGATTGGGCAATCAGCCCCAGCATTTT. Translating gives CASSPLGGLGNQPQHF.

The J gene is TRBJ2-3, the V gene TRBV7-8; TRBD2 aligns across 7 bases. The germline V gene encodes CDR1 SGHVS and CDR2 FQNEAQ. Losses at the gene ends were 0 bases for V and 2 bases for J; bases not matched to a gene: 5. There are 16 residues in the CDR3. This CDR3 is CASSLAQRGFTDTQYF. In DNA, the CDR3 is TGTGCCAGCAGCTTAGCTCAGCGGGGTTTCACAGATACGCAGTATTTT.

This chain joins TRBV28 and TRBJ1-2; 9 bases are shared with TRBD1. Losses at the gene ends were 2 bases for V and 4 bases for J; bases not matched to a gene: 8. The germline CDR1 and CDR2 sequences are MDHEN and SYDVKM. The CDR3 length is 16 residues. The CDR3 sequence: CASSLLSGTGPYGYTF. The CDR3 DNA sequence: TGTGCCAGCAGTTTACTTTCCGGGACAGGGCCCTATGGCTACACCTTC.

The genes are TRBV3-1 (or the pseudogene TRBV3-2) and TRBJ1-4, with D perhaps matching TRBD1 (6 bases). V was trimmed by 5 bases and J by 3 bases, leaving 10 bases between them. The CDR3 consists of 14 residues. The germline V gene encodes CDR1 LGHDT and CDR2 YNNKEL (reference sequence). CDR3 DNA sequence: TGTGCCAGCAGCGGGGACATTTCTAATGAAAAACTGTTTTTT. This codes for CASSGDISNEKLFF.

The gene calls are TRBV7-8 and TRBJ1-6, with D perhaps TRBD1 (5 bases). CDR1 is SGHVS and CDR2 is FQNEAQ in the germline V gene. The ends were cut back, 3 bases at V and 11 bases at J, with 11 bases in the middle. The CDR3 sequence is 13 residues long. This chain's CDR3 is CASSLTDRTPLHF. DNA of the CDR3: TGTGCCAGCAGCTTGACAGATAGAACACCCCTCCACTTT.

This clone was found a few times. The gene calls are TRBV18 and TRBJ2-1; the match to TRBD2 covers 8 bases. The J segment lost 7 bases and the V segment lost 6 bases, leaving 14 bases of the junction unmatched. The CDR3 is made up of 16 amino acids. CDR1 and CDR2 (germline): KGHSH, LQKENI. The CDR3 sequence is CASSLWSGSEANEQFF. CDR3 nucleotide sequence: TGTGCCAGCTCTCTCTGGAGCGGGAGCGAGGCAAATGAGCAGTTCTTC.

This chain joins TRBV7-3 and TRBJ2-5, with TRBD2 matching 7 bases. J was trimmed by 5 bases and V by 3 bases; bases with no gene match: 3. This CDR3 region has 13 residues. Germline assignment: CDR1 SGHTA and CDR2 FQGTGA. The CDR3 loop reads CASSFQGGETQYF. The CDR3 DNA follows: TGTGCCAGCAGCTTCCAGGGAGGGGAGACCCAGTACTTC.

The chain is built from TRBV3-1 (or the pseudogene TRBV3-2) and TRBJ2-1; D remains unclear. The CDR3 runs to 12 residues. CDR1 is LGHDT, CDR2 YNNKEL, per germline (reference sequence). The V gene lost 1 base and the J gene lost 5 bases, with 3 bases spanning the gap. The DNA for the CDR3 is TGTGCCAGCAGCCAAGCAAACAATGAGCAGTTCTTC. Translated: CASSQANNEQFF.